The following is a T cell receptor (beta chain) sequence with its context. Its specificity is unknown. Generated by immunoSEQ multiplex PCR, the TCRdb table keeps only in-frame clones and is missing some. The data contain about 39,000 clones, approximately 75% of them seen just once; the ten biggest clones take up about 25%. The source of the sample is a study of radiotherapy plus CTLA-4 blockade in lung cancer. On the study more broadly: Among patients, about 17% showed objective responses, and roughly 31% had disease control. Broader study findings: The best prediction of response reportedly came from early blood T cell clone dynamics, with interferon-beta. In blood, TCR clones derived from the tumor expanded after radiotherapy plus ipilimumab.

Focal radiation was given together with CTLA-4 blockade (ipilimumab) to patients with chemo-refractory metastatic non-small-cell lung cancer. From germline, CDR1 is MDHEN and CDR2 SYDVKM. CDR3 length: 15 residues. The germline V and J ends were trimmed by 6 bases and 4 bases, with 18 bases remaining between them. The chain joins TRBV28 to TRBJ1-2; D is unclear. The receptor's source is a human donor with non-small cell lung cancer that progressed on radiotherapy plus ipilimumab. This specimen consisted of peripheral blood, obtained from a patient treated with radiotherapy plus ipilimumab. The CDR3 reads CASRPTPDGGYGYTF. CDR3 DNA: TGTGCCAGCAGGCCAACCCCCGACGGAGGCTATGGCTACACCTTC.